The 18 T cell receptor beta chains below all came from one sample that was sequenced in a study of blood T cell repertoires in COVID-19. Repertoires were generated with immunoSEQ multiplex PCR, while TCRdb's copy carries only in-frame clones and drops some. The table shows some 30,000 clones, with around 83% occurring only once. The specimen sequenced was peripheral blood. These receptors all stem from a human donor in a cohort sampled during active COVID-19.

The DNA of the CDR3 is TGCGCCAGCAGCCAAGAGTCGACTAGCGGGCCCTTTTACACCGGGGAGCTGTTTTTT. It translates to CASSQESTSGPFYTGELFF. J is TRBJ2-2 and V is TRBV4-1; 10 nucleotides match TRBD2. The ends lost 0 bases at V and 3 bases at J; junction bases unmatched: 10. The CDR3 is 19 residues long. Germline V gene data show CDR1 as MGHRA and CDR2 as YSYEKL.

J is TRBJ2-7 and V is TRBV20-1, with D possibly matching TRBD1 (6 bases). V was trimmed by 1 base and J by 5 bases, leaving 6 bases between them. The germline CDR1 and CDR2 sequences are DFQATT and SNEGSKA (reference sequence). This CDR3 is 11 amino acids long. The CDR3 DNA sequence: TGCAGTGCTAGAGGGGGGCACGAGCAGTACTTC. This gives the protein CSARGGHEQYF.

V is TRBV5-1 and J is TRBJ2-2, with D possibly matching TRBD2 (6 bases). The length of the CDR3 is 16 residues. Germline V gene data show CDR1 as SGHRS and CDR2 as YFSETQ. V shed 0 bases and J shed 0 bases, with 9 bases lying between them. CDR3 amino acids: CASSLVRGSNTGELFF. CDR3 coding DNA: TGCGCCAGCAGCTTGGTGCGGGGATCGAACACCGGGGAGCTGTTTTTT.

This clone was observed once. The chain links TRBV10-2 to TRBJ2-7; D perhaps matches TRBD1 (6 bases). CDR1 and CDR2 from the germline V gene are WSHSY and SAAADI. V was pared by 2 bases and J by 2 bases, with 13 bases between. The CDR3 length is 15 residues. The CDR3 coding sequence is TGCGCCAGCAGTGAGGACAGCAGGGGCACCTACGAGCAGTACTTC. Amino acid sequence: CASSEDSRGTYEQYF.

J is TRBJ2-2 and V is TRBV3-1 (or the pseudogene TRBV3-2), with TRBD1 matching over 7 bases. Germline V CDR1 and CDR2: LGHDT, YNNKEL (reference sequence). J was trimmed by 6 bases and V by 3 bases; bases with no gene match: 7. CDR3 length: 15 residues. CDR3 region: CASSHSRGKAGELFF. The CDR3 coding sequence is TGTGCCAGCAGCCACTCCAGGGGGAAGGCCGGGGAGCTGTTTTTT.

The CDR3 nucleotides read TGTGCCAGGAGGAGGAAGACGGGGGAGGACACCATATATTTT. It translates to CARRRKTGEDTIYF. The chain has TRBV19 and TRBJ1-3, with D possibly TRBD1 on 5 matching bases. V dropped 9 bases and J dropped 8 bases, with 20 bases sitting between them. Germline CDR1 is LNHDA and CDR2 is SQIVND (reference sequence). This CDR3 has 14 residues.

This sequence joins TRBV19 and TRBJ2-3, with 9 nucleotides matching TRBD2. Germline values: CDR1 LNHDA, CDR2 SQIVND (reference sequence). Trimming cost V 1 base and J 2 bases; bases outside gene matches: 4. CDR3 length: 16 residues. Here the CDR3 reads CASSIGAGGITDTQYF. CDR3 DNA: TGTGCCAGTAGTATAGGAGCGGGGGGTATCACAGATACGCAGTATTTT.

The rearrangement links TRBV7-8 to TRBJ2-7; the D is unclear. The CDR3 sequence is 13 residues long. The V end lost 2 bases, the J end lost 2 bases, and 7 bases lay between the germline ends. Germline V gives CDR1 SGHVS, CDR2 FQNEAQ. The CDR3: CASSLYQTYEQYF. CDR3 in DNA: TGTGCCAGCAGCTTATATCAGACCTACGAGCAGTACTTC.

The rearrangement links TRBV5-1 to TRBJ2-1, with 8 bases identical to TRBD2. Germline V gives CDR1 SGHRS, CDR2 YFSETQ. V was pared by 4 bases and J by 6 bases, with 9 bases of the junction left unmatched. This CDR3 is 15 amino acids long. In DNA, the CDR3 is TGCGCCAGCAGCCTGGGACTAGTAGCCCTCAATGAGCAGTTCTTC. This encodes CASSLGLVALNEQFF.

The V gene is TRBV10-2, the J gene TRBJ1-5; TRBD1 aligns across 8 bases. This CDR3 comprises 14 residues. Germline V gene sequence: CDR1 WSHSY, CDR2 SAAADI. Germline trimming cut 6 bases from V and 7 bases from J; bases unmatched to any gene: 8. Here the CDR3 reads CASREGQVGQPQHF. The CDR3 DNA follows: TGCGCCAGCAGGGAGGGACAGGTGGGACAGCCCCAGCATTTT.

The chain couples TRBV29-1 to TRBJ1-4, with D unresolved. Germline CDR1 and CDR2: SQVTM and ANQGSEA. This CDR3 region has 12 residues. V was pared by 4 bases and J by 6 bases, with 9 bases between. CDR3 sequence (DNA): TGCAGCGTTGGGCTCTCTCATGAAAAACTGTTTTTT. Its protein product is CSVGLSHEKLFF. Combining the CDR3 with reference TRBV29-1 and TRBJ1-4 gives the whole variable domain SAVISQKPSRDICQRGTSLTIQCQVDSQVTMMFWYRQQPGQSLTLIATANQGSEATYESGFVIDKFPISRPNLTFSTLTVSNMSPEDSSIYLCSVGLSHEKLFFGSGTQLSVL.

CDR3 amino acids: CSGAGGYTDTQYF. The CDR3 DNA follows: TGCAGCGGGGCAGGGGGCTACACAGATACGCAGTATTTT. The chain is built from TRBV29-1 and TRBJ2-3, with 8 bases that match TRBD1. J was trimmed by 2 bases and V by 7 bases; bases with no gene match: 5. Germline V gene lookup returns CDR1 SQVTM and CDR2 ANQGSEA. The CDR3 runs to 13 residues.

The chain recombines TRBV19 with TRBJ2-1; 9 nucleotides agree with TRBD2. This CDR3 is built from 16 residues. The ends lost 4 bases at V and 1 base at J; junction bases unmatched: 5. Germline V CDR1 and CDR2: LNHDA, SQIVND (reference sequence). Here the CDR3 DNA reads TGTGCCAGTAGTAAGATAGCGGGGGCGTCCTACAATGAGCAGTTCTTC. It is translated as CASSKIAGASYNEQFF.

As DNA, the CDR3 is TGTGCCAGAAGCCTTTGGACAGGGGTCACAGATACGCAGTATTTT. It specifies CARSLWTGVTDTQYF. The chain couples TRBV7-5 to TRBJ2-3; the table calls TRBD1, which could not be checked here. TRBV7-5 is a listed pseudogene. The CDR3 is made up of 15 amino acids.

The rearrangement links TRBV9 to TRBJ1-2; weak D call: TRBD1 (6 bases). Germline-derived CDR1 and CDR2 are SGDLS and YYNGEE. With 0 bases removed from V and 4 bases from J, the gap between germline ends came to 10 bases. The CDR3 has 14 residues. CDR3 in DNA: TGTGCCAGCAGCGTAGACTCAGGGGTCTATGGCTACACCTTC. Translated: CASSVDSGVYGYTF. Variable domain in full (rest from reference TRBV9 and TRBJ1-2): DSGVTQTPKHLITATGQRVTLRCSPRSGDLSVYWYQQSLDQGLQFLIQYYNGEERAKGNILERFSAQQFPDLHSELNLSSLELGDSALYFCASSVDSGVYGYTFGSGTRLTVV.

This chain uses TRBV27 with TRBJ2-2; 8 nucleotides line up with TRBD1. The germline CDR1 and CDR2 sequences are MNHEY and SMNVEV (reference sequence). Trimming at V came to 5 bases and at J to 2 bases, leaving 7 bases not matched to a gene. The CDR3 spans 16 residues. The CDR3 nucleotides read TGTGCCAGCAGTCCCATAGACAGGGGTAACACCGGGGAGCTGTTTTTT. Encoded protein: CASSPIDRGNTGELFF.

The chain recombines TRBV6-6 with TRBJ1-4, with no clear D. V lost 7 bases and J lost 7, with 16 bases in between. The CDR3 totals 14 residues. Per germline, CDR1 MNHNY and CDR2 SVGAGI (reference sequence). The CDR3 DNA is TGTGCCAGCACCCTCCCTCATATGAGTGAAAAACTGTTTTTT. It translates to CASTLPHMSEKLFF.

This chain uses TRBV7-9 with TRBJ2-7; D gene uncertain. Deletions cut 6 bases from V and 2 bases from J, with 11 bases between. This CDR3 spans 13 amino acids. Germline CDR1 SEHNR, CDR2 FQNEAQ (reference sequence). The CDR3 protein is CASSAAEPYEQYF. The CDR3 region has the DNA TGTGCCAGCAGTGCTGCGGAACCCTACGAGCAGTACTTC.